This TCR beta chain stems from a study of T cells in tumors after PD-1 blockade. Study findings and constraints: After therapy, most expanded exhausted CD8+ clones were absent pre-treatment, suggesting clonal replacement.

Sequencing was performed with immunoSEQ multiplex PCR; in TCRdb, only in-frame clones are kept and a portion is missing. The sample includes under 4,500 clones, around 67% of them seen just once. Points on this clone: Its specificity is not known.

Time point here: first of two pre-therapy site-matched biopsies two to three months apart. Germline loops: CDR1 SQVTM, CDR2 ANQGSEA. Trimming removed 4 bases from V and 3 bases from J, with 8 bases in between. The CDR3 consists of 12 residues. The sample consisted of tumor tissue, taken before anti-PD-1 treatment. The chain carries TRBV29-1 and TRBJ2-3; a weak D match, TRBD2 (6 bases). The receptor comes from a human donor with basal cell carcinoma. In DNA form, the CDR3 reads TGCAGCGTTGGGGGGGATACAGATACGCAGTATTTT. Amino acids: CSVGGDTDTQYF.